Sequencing of this T cell receptor (beta chain) was carried out in a study of cytomegalovirus exposure and HLA in healthy donors. Background on the study: A preliminary data release comprised tens of millions of unique TCRs obtained from HLA-typed donors. Broader study findings: In an earlier analysis, about 87% or about 30%: the productive usage of most TCR beta V segments. One variant, a missense change in DCLRE1C, was linked in a later analysis to TCR beta V- and J-gene trimming. Association of 16,951 TCR beta sequences with HLA alleles was found at 0.05 false discovery rate in a later analysis.

Amplification used 60 Vbeta primers and 13 Jbeta primers. Using immunoSEQ multiplex PCR, the repertoire was profiled, and TCRdb retains in-frame clones only, with some absent. In the table there are over 90,000 clones, roughly four fifths of which are singletons. A word on this clone: Its antigen remains unidentified.

The clonotype was recovered from a woman aged 60-75 years in good health and CMV-seropositive. The sequencing input was PBMCs.

The CDR3 bases are TGTGCCAGCAGTCTCCACGGGACAGGGAATGAAAAACTGTTTTTT. Its protein is CASSLHGTGNEKLFF. This chain joins TRBV27 and TRBJ1-4; TRBD1 aligns across 9 bases. The CDR3 is 15 amino acids. V was pared by 5 bases and J by 5 bases, with 6 bases of the junction left unmatched. Germline loops: CDR1 MNHEY, CDR2 SMNVEV (reference sequence).